Shown below are 14 T cell receptor beta chains from a single sample sequenced in a study of shared clonotypes between healthy human individuals. TCRdb's table, derived via immunoSEQ multiplex PCR, lists solely in-frame clones and lacks some. The table shows about 2,100,000 clones, with 85% to 95% occurring only once. Positively selected for CCR7, the CD45RO-negative cells used as naive CD8 cells excluded terminally differentiated effector memory CD45RA+ cells. Sequencing was performed on naive CD8+ T cells from PBMCs. All receptors come from a man aged 18 to 30 in good health. Some clones in this sample may be carry-over from other donors' samples.

V usage is TRBV6-1 and J usage is TRBJ2-7, with 7 bases matching TRBD1. Per germline, CDR1 MNHNS and CDR2 SASEGT. The CDR3 runs to 13 residues. The V and J ends lost 7 bases and 0 bases, in that order; junction bases with no gene match: 3. This chain's CDR3 is CASNDRVSYEQYF. The CDR3, as DNA: TGTGCCAGCAACGACAGGGTCTCCTACGAGCAGTACTTC.

This clone was seen once. The chain has TRBV19 and TRBJ1-5; D unclear. Per the germline V gene, CDR1 is LNHDA and CDR2 is SQIVND (reference sequence). There are 14 residues in the CDR3. V was trimmed by 7 bases and J by 1 base, leaving 11 bases between them. The CDR3 sequence is CASIATGSNQPQHF. The CDR3 coding sequence is TGTGCCAGTATCGCTACGGGGAGCAATCAGCCCCAGCATTTT. The complete variable domain, with remaining parts taken from reference TRBV19 and TRBJ1-5, reads DGGITQSPKYLFRKEGQNVTLSCEQNLNHDAMYWYRQDPGQGLRLIYYSQIVNDFQKGDIAEGYSVSREKKESFPLTVTSAQKNPTAFYLCASIATGSNQPQHFGDGTRLSIL.

This rearrangement joins TRBV28 to TRBJ1-2, with D possibly TRBD1 on 5 matching bases. The CDR3 extends over 14 amino acids. V gave up 3 bases and J gave up 4 bases, with 12 bases separating them. Per germline, CDR1 MDHEN and CDR2 SYDVKM. The CDR3 nucleotides read TGTGCCAGCAGTTTGGGCAGGGCCTTCTATGGCTACACCTTC. Translation: CASSLGRAFYGYTF.

This chain uses TRBV28 with TRBJ2-3; maybe TRBD2 (5 bases). Deletions cut 2 bases from V and 4 bases from J, with 10 bases between. The CDR3 extends over 14 amino acids. Germline V gene lookup returns CDR1 MDHEN and CDR2 SYDVKM. CDR3 sequence reads: CASSLDQAADTQYF. CDR3 nucleotides: TGTGCCAGCAGTTTAGACCAAGCGGCAGATACGCAGTATTTT.

The CDR3 is CATSRARTVSTDTQYF. The DNA for the CDR3 is TGTGCCACCAGCAGAGCGCGGACAGTTAGCACAGATACGCAGTATTTT. This chain joins TRBV15 and TRBJ2-3, with a tentative D call TRBD1 (6 bases). CDR1 is LNHNV and CDR2 is YYDKDF in the germline V gene (reference sequence). This CDR3 has 16 amino acids. The V gene lost 1 base and the J gene lost 0 bases, with 11 bases spanning the gap.

V is TRBV27 and J is TRBJ2-2, with no clear D. Germline V gene sequence: CDR1 MNHEY, CDR2 SMNVEV (reference sequence). The V end was cut by 0 bases, the J end by 2 bases, with 7 bases between. The CDR3 length is 15 residues. CDR3 in amino acids: CASSLSPLNTGELFF. CDR3 nucleotide sequence: TGTGCCAGCAGTTTATCGCCACTTAACACCGGGGAGCTGTTTTTT.

This clone was seen a single time. The CDR3: CASSEYGGTQYF. CDR3 bases: TGTGCCAGCAGTGAATATGGGGGGACCCAGTACTTC. The V and J genes are TRBV25-1 and TRBJ2-5, with D perhaps being TRBD1 or TRBD2 (5 bases each). The CDR3 runs to 12 residues. Germline V gene lookup returns CDR1 MGHDK and CDR2 SYGVNS. The germline V and J ends were trimmed by 0 bases and 7 bases, with 6 bases remaining between them.

As regards this clone: Other DNA sequences in this specimen translate into the identical CDR3. The rearrangement uses TRBV5-1 and TRBJ2-1; D is unresolved. Germline loops: CDR1 SGHRS, CDR2 YFSETQ. The CDR3 sequence is 13 residues long. Trimming took 1 base from V and 5 from J, leaving 7 bases between them. The CDR3 reads CASSLTINNEQFF. The CDR3 bases are TGCGCCAGCAGCTTGACTATTAACAATGAGCAGTTCTTC.

V usage is TRBV29-1 and J usage is TRBJ2-2, with D maybe TRBD2 (7 bases). V lost 6 bases and J 4 bases, leaving 18 bases between the germline ends. Per germline, CDR1 SQVTM and CDR2 ANQGSEA. This CDR3 is built from 15 residues. The CDR3 spells CSVRGQGYFTGELFF. The CDR3 nucleotides are TGCAGCGTGCGGGGGCAGGGCTACTTCACCGGGGAGCTGTTTTTT.

This chain links TRBV7-9 with TRBJ2-5, with D possibly matching TRBD1 (6 bases). This CDR3 region has 15 residues. Germline V lookup: CDR1 SEHNR, CDR2 FQNEAQ (reference sequence). V lost 1 base and J lost 6, with 15 bases in between. In DNA form, the CDR3 reads TGTGCCAGCAGCTTAGTGGGTCAGGGGAAGCAGACCCAGTACTTC. It specifies CASSLVGQGKQTQYF.

The chain employs TRBV7-9 and TRBJ1-1; TRBD1 aligns across 8 bases. J gave up 1 base and V 4 bases, and 14 bases lay outside the gene matches. The CDR3 has 18 residues. Germline assignment: CDR1 SEHNR and CDR2 FQNEAQ (reference sequence). This CDR3 is CASSWGPRDRRGNTEAFF. The CDR3 DNA is TGTGCCAGCAGCTGGGGCCCCCGGGACAGGAGGGGGAACACTGAAGCTTTCTTT.

This clone occurred once. The chain joins TRBV29-1 to TRBJ2-4, with D perhaps TRBD1 (5 bases). V was clipped by 7 bases and J by 0 bases, with 13 bases between them. Germline-derived CDR1 and CDR2 are SQVTM and ANQGSEA. CDR3 length: 14 residues. This CDR3 is CSAVGREAKNIQYF. The CDR3 nucleotides read TGCAGCGCGGTAGGCAGGGAAGCCAAAAACATTCAGTACTTC.

V gene TRBV5-1 combines with J gene TRBJ1-4; 7 bases map to TRBD1. The germline V gene encodes CDR1 SGHRS and CDR2 YFSETQ. After removal of 5 bases from V and 5 bases from J, the junction contained 6 bases not matched to a gene. This CDR3 is 14 amino acids long. In nucleotides, the CDR3 is TGCGCCAGCAGGAAGACAGGGCAGAATGAAAAACTGTTTTTT. Its protein product is CASRKTGQNEKLFF.

The chain uses TRBV11-1 and TRBJ2-1; the match to TRBD2 covers 10 bases. Germline CDR1 SGHAT, CDR2 FQDESV (reference sequence). V dropped 5 bases and J dropped 4; count of bases not matched to a gene: 5. The CDR3 length is 15 residues. CDR3 sequence reads: CASSGLAGEYNEQFF. CDR3 nucleotides: TGTGCCAGCAGCGGCCTAGCGGGAGAGTACAATGAGCAGTTCTTC.